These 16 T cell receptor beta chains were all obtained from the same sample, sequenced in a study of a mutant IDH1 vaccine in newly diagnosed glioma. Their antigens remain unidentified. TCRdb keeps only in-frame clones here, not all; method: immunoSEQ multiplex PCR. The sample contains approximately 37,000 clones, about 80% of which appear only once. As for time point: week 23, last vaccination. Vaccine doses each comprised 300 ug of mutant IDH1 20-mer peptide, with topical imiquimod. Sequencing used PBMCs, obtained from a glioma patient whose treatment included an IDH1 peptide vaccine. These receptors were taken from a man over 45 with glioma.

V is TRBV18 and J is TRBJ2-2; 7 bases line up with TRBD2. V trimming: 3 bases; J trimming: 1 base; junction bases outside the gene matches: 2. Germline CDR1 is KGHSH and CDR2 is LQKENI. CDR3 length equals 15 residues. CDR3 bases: TGTGCCAGCTCACCCTCGGGAGGGAACACCGGGGAGCTGTTTTTT. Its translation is CASSPSGGNTGELFF.

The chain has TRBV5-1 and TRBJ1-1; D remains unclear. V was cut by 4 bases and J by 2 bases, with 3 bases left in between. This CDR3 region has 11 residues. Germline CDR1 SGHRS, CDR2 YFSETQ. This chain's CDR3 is CASSGNTEAFF. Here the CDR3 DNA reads TGCGCCAGCAGCGGAAACACTGAAGCTTTCTTT. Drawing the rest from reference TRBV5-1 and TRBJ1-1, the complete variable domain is KAGVTQTPRYLIKTRGQQVTLSCSPISGHRSVSWYQQTPGQGLQFLFEYFSETQRNKGNFPGRFSGRQFSNSRSEMNVSTLELGDSALYLCASSGNTEAFFGQGTRLTVV.

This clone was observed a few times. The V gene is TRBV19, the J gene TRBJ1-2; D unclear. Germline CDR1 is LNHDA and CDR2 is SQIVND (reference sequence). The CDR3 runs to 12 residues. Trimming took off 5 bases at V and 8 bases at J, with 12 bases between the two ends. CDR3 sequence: CASSQSGVGYTF. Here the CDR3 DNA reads TGTGCCAGTAGTCAATCAGGCGTCGGCTACACCTTC. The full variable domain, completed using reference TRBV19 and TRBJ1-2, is DGGITQSPKYLFRKEGQNVTLSCEQNLNHDAMYWYRQDPGQGLRLIYYSQIVNDFQKGDIAEGYSVSREKKESFPLTVTSAQKNPTAFYLCASSQSGVGYTFGSGTRLTVV.

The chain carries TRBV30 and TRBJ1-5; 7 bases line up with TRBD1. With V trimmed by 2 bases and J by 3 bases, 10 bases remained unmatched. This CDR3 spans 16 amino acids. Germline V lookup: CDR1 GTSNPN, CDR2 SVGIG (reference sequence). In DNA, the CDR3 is TGTGCCTGGAGTACAGGGGCGGGGGATATCAATCAGCCCCAGCATTTT. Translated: CAWSTGAGDINQPQHF.

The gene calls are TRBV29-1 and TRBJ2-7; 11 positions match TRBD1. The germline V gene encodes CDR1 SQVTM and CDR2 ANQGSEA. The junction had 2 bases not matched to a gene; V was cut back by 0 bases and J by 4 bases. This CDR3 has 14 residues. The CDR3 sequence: CSVEEGQGVYEQYF. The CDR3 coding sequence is TGCAGCGTTGAAGAGGGACAGGGGGTGTACGAGCAGTACTTC.

CDR3 sequence: CACARTDNNYGYTF. DNA of the CDR3: TGTGCCTGCGCGCGGACGGATAATAACTATGGCTACACCTTC. The rearrangement joins TRBV30 to TRBJ1-2; no clear D. This CDR3 has 14 residues. Trimming removed 6 bases at V and 1 base at J, with 15 bases between. Looked up from germline, CDR1 is GTSNPN and CDR2 is SVGIG (reference sequence).

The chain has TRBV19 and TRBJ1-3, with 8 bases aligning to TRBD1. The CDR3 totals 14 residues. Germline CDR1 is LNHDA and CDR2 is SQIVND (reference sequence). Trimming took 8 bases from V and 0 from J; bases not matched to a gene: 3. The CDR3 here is CASGTGYSGNTIYF. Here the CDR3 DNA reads TGTGCCAGTGGGACAGGCTACTCTGGAAACACCATATATTTT.

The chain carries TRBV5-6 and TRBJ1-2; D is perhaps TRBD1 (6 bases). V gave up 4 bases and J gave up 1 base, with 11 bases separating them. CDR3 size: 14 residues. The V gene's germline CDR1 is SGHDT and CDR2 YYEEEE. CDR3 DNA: TGTGCCAGCAGCCCACAGGGATTTAACTATGGCTACACCTTC. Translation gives CASSPQGFNYGYTF.

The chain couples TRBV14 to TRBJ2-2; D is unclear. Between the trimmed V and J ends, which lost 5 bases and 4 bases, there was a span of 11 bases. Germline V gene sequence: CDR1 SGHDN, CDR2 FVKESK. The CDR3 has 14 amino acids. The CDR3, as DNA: TGTGCCAGCAGCGCTCTCCGGAGCACCGGGGAGCTGTTTTTT. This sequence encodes CASSALRSTGELFF.

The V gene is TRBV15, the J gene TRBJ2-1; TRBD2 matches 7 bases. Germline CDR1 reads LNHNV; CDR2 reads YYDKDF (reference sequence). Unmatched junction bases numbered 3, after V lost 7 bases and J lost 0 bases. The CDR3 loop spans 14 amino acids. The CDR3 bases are TGTGCCACCAAAAGCGGGGACTCCTACAATGAGCAGTTCTTC. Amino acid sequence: CATKSGDSYNEQFF.

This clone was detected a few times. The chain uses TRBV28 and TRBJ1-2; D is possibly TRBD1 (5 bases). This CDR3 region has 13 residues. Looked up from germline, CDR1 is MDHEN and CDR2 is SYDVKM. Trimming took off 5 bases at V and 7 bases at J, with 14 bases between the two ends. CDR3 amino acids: CASSEAPRAGYTF. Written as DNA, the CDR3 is TGTGCCAGCAGTGAAGCCCCCAGGGCTGGCTACACCTTC.

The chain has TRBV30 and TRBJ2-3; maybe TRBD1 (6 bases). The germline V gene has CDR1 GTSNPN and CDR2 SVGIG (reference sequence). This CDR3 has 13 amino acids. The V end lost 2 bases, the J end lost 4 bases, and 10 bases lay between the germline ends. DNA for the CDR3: TGTGCCTGGAGTTCCTGGGGGCCAGATACGCAGTATTTT. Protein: CAWSSWGPDTQYF.

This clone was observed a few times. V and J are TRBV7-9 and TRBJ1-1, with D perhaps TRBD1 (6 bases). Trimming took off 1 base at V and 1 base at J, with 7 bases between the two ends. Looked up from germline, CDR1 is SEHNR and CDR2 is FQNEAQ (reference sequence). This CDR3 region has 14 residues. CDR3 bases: TGTGCCAGCAGCTTAGTAGGGGGGAACACTGAAGCTTTCTTT. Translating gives CASSLVGGNTEAFF.

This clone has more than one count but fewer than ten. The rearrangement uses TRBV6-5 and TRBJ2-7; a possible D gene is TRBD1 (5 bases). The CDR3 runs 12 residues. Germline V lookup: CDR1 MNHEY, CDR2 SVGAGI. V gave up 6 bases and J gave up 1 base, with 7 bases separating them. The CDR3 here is CASRDTSYEQYF. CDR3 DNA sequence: TGTGCCAGCAGGGACACATCCTACGAGCAGTACTTC.

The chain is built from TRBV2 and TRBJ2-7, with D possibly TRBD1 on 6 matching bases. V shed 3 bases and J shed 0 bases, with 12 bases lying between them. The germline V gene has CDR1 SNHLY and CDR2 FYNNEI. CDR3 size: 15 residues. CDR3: CASSEDTGTSYEQYF. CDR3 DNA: TGTGCCAGCAGTGAGGACACAGGGACCTCCTACGAGCAGTACTTC.

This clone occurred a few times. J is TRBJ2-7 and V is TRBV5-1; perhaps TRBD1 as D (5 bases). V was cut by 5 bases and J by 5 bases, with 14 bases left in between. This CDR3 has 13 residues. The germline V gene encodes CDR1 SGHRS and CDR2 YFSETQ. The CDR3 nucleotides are TGCGCCAGCAGGACAAGGCAGGGTGACGAGCAGTACTTC. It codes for CASRTRQGDEQYF.